These 6 T cell receptor beta chains were sequenced from one sample in a study of cytomegalovirus exposure and HLA in healthy donors. The study ran its PCR with 60 Vbeta and 13 Jbeta primers. The assay was immunoSEQ multiplex PCR, and TCRdb's table has in-frame clones only and misses some. The table lists 150,000 to 200,000 clones, 60% to 75% of them singletons. The source material was PBMCs. Every receptor here comes from a woman aged 45-59 years in good health and CMV-seropositive.

The chain employs TRBV13 and TRBJ2-7, with TRBD2 as a possible D gene (6 bases). The CDR3 spans 14 residues. The germline CDR1 and CDR2 sequences are PRHDT and FYEKMQ (reference sequence). The V end lost 3 bases, the J end lost 3 bases, and 12 bases lay between the germline ends. The CDR3 DNA follows: TGTGCCAGCAGCTTTCCCGGGAGATTCTACGAGCAGTACTTC. Translated, it gives CASSFPGRFYEQYF.

The V gene is TRBV7-2, the J gene TRBJ1-2; 9 nucleotides match TRBD1. The CDR3 is made up of 14 amino acids. CDR1 and CDR2 (germline): SGHTA, FQGNSA. V lost 3 bases, J lost 6 bases, and 5 bases stayed unmatched. The chain's CDR3 is CASSFRTGVDGYTF. The CDR3 DNA sequence: TGTGCCAGCAGCTTTAGGACAGGGGTTGATGGCTACACCTTC.

This chain uses TRBV9 with TRBJ2-3; 7 bases are a match to TRBD2. There are 17 residues in the CDR3. Germline-derived CDR1 and CDR2 are SGDLS and YYNGEE. V trimming: 4 bases; J trimming: 1 base; junction bases outside the gene matches: 12. CDR3 amino acids: CASSSTRGGGRTDTQYF. Written as DNA, the CDR3 is TGTGCCAGCAGCTCCACCCGGGGCGGGGGTCGCACAGATACGCAGTATTTT.

The chain links TRBV19 to TRBJ2-7; 7 bases are shared with TRBD1. J gave up 0 bases and V 11 bases, and 4 bases lay outside the gene matches. Germline CDR1 reads LNHDA; CDR2 reads SQIVND (reference sequence). The CDR3 has 12 residues. CDR3 sequence reads: CAGDRGSYEQYF. The CDR3 coding sequence is TGTGCCGGGGACAGAGGCTCCTACGAGCAGTACTTC.

The J gene is TRBJ1-1, the V gene TRBV6-6, with 10 bases matching TRBD1. Germline assignment: CDR1 MNHNY and CDR2 SVGAGI (reference sequence). The CDR3 is made up of 14 amino acids. The V and J ends lost 4 bases and 4 bases, in that order; junction bases with no gene match: 3. The CDR3 loop is CASSSGQGTTEAFF. CDR3 sequence (DNA): TGTGCCAGCAGTTCGGGACAGGGGACCACTGAAGCTTTCTTT.

The chain combines TRBV4-2 with TRBJ2-5, with TRBD2 matching over 11 bases. The J call may be wrong; the DNA end is better matched by TRBJ2-7. The CDR3 covers 16 residues. Germline CDR1 is LGHNA and CDR2 is YNFKEQ. The CDR3 nucleotides are TGTGCCAGCAGCCAAGTAACTAGCGGGGGCGGATACGAGCAGTACTTC. Translated: CASSQVTSGGGYEQYF.